Sequencing of this TCR beta chain was carried out in a study of OX40 agonist ivuxolimab in advanced cancers. Study background: Partial responses were achieved by three patients, one with hepatocellular carcinoma and two with cutaneous melanoma. Study conclusions and caveats: Expanded peripheral T-cell antigen specificity went undetermined. More expanded clones were found, on average, in CD8+ than in CD4+ T cells.

With 5 bases removed from V and 5 bases from J, the gap between germline ends came to 18 bases. CDR1 is SGHTA, CDR2 FQGTGA, per germline. The CDR3 is 15 residues long. In regard to this clone: Antigen: not known.

Method: immunoSEQ multiplex PCR; TCRdb's copy keeps in-frame clones and lacks some. Of about 59,000 clones listed, around 87% were seen once; the top ten hold 0.3% to 0.45%. The J gene is TRBJ2-5, the V gene TRBV7-3; the D gene could be TRBD1 or TRBD2 (6 bases each). The sample in question was CD4+ or CD8+ T cells sorted from blood, obtained in a trial of the OX40 agonist ivuxolimab. This TCR derives from an adult with an advanced solid tumor such as melanoma, head and neck, liver or kidney cancer. Written as DNA, the CDR3 is TGTGCCAGCAGCCAGGGGCAGGGAGGTGGTGAGACCCAGTACTTC. Translated, it gives CASSQGQGGGETQYF. Based on the CDR3 plus reference TRBV7-3 and TRBJ2-5, the full variable domain is GAGVSQTPSNKVTEKGKYVELRCDPISGHTALYWYRQSLGQGPEFLIYFQGTGAADDSGLPNDRFFAVRPEGSVSTLKIQRTERGDSAVYLCASSQGQGGGETQYFGPGTRLLVL.